A selection of T cell receptor beta chains follows, all from one sample in a study of blood T cell repertoires in COVID-19. Measured with immunoSEQ multiplex PCR; TCRdb has only the in-frame clones, and not every one. The sample includes roughly 300,000 clones, approximately 91% of them seen just once. The specimen sequenced was peripheral blood. Receptors originate from a man younger than 35 with active or convalescent COVID-19. The CDR3 runs from the conserved cysteine through the conserved F or W. D genes are given only for firm matches. A row's size may be missing; if present it is once, few, many or a size class.

J gene: TRBJ2-7
clone size: .
V gene: TRBV20-1
D gene: .
CDR3 protein: CSASIPGSISEQYF
CDR3 DNA: TGCAGTGCTAGTATCCCAGGGTCTATTAGCGAGCAGTACTTC

J gene: TRBJ2-7
clone size: .
V gene: TRBV7-9
D gene: .
CDR3 protein: CASSPGGPSLKQYF
CDR3 DNA: TGTGCCAGCAGCCCCGGGGGGCCGTCCCTCAAGCAGTACTTC

J gene: TRBJ2-7
clone size: .
V gene: TRBV12-3/TRBV12-4
D gene: .
CDR3 protein: CASSPGLEQYF
CDR3 DNA: TGTGCCAGCAGCCCAGGGTTAGAGCAGTACTTC

J gene: TRBJ2-6
clone size: .
V gene: TRBV7-6
D gene: TRBD1
CDR3 protein: CASSLPTRGPGGANVLTF
CDR3 DNA: TGTGCCAGCAGCTTACCCACCAGGGGGCCTGGTGGGGCCAACGTCCTGACTTTC

J gene: TRBJ1-1
clone size: .
V gene: TRBV4-3
D gene: TRBD1
CDR3 protein: CASSQGTGGNTEAFF
CDR3 DNA: TGCGCCAGCAGCCAAGGGACAGGGGGGAACACTGAAGCTTTCTTT

J gene: TRBJ2-3
clone size: .
V gene: TRBV6-5
D gene: .
CDR3 protein: CASHTGGTGGDTQYF
CDR3 DNA: TGTGCCAGCCACACCGGGGGCACGGGGGGAGATACGCAGTATTTT

J gene: TRBJ2-5
clone size: .
V gene: TRBV6-5
D gene: TRBD2
CDR3 protein: CASALAGGVETQYF
CDR3 DNA: TGTGCCAGCGCCCTAGCGGGGGGTGTAGAGACCCAGTACTTC

J gene: TRBJ1-2
clone size: .
V gene: TRBV10-3
D gene: .
CDR3 protein: CAISVGGANYGYTF
CDR3 DNA: TGTGCCATCAGTGTTGGCGGAGCTAACTATGGCTACACCTTC

J gene: TRBJ2-3
clone size: .
V gene: TRBV11-2
D gene: TRBD2
CDR3 protein: CASSLVQAGRPTDTQYF
CDR3 DNA: TGTGCCAGCAGCTTAGTTCAAGCGGGGCGACCCACGGATACGCAGTATTTT

J gene: TRBJ1-2
clone size: .
V gene: TRBV29-1
D gene: TRBD1
CDR3 protein: CSAPRDSYGYTF
CDR3 DNA: TGCAGCGCTCCAAGGGACAGCTATGGCTACACCTTC

J gene: TRBJ1-2
clone size: .
V gene: TRBV5-6
D gene: .
CDR3 protein: CASSLGVSGGYTF
CDR3 DNA: TGTGCCAGCAGCTTGGGTGTGTCGGGAGGCTACACCTTC

J gene: TRBJ2-5
clone size: .
V gene: TRBV5-1
D gene: .
CDR3 protein: CASSLAHRERETQYF
CDR3 DNA: TGCGCCAGCAGCTTGGCCCACAGGGAACGAGAGACCCAGTACTTC

J gene: TRBJ2-7
clone size: .
V gene: TRBV7-8
D gene: TRBD1
CDR3 protein: CATQPGTGHYEQYF
CDR3 DNA: TGTGCCACCCAGCCCGGGACAGGGCACTACGAGCAGTACTTC

J gene: TRBJ1-2
clone size: .
V gene: TRBV3-1/TRBV3-2
D gene: .
CDR3 protein: CASSQASRGKVGYTF
CDR3 DNA: TGTGCCAGCAGCCAAGCGTCAAGAGGGAAGGTTGGCTACACCTTC

J gene: TRBJ2-7
clone size: .
V gene: TRBV5-6
D gene: .
CDR3 protein: CASSLAYGVAGYEQYF
CDR3 DNA: TGTGCCAGCAGCTTGGCCTACGGTGTCGCGGGCTACGAGCAGTACTTC

J gene: TRBJ1-4
clone size: once
V gene: TRBV19
D gene: .
CDR3 protein: CASSPRRATNEKLFF
CDR3 DNA: TGTGCCAGTAGTCCCCGGAGGGCAACTAATGAAAAACTGTTTTTT

J gene: TRBJ2-6
clone size: .
V gene: TRBV12-5
D gene: .
CDR3 protein: CASGPPGLVSGANVLTF
CDR3 DNA: TGTGCTAGTGGTCCTCCGGGACTTGTATCTGGGGCCAACGTCCTGACTTTC

J gene: TRBJ2-7
clone size: .
V gene: TRBV5-1
D gene: TRBD1
CDR3 protein: CASAPTGAYEQYF
CDR3 DNA: TGCGCCAGCGCCCCGACAGGGGCGTACGAGCAGTACTTC

J gene: TRBJ2-4
clone size: .
V gene: TRBV2
D gene: .
CDR3 protein: CASSDRNIQYF
CDR3 DNA: TGTGCCAGCAGTGATAGAAACATTCAGTACTTC

J gene: TRBJ2-7
clone size: .
V gene: TRBV19
D gene: .
CDR3 protein: CASSMGLGGPYEQYF
CDR3 DNA: TGTGCCAGTAGTATGGGCCTCGGGGGGCCATACGAGCAGTACTTC

J gene: TRBJ1-2
clone size: .
V gene: TRBV15
D gene: TRBD1
CDR3 protein: CATSPGGFANYGYTF
CDR3 DNA: TGTGCCACCAGCCCAGGGGGTTTTGCTAACTATGGCTACACCTTC

J gene: TRBJ1-1
clone size: .
V gene: TRBV7-2
D gene: TRBD1
CDR3 protein: CASSHLGTGEATEAFF
CDR3 DNA: TGTGCCAGCAGCCACCTCGGGACAGGGGAGGCCACTGAAGCTTTCTTT

J gene: TRBJ2-4
clone size: .
V gene: TRBV19
D gene: .
CDR3 protein: CASSGNRVGKNIQYF
CDR3 DNA: TGTGCCAGTAGTGGGAACAGGGTGGGCAAAAACATTCAGTACTTC

J gene: TRBJ1-5
clone size: .
V gene: TRBV27
D gene: .
CDR3 protein: CASSLAGARQPQHF
CDR3 DNA: TGTGCCAGCAGTTTAGCGGGGGCTCGTCAGCCCCAGCATTTT

J gene: TRBJ2-5
clone size: .
V gene: TRBV19
D gene: .
CDR3 protein: CASSISHHRVSEETQYF
CDR3 DNA: TGTGCCAGTAGTATATCCCATCACAGGGTTTCTGAAGAGACCCAGTACTTC

J gene: TRBJ2-7
clone size: .
V gene: TRBV5-6
D gene: TRBD1
CDR3 protein: CASSFGQGAREQYF
CDR3 DNA: TGTGCCAGCAGCTTTGGACAGGGGGCGCGCGAGCAGTACTTC

J gene: TRBJ1-6
clone size: .
V gene: TRBV7-9
D gene: .
CDR3 protein: CASSQTGGGDNSPLHF
CDR3 DNA: TGTGCCAGCAGCCAGACCGGGGGTGGGGATAATTCACCCCTCCACTTT

J gene: TRBJ2-2
clone size: .
V gene: TRBV7-9
D gene: TRBD1
CDR3 protein: CASSRQGVNAGELFF
CDR3 DNA: TGTGCCAGCAGCCGACAGGGAGTAAACGCCGGGGAGCTGTTTTTT

J gene: TRBJ1-1
clone size: .
V gene: TRBV27
D gene: .
CDR3 protein: CASSLSSYRNTEAFF
CDR3 DNA: TGTGCCAGCAGTTTATCTAGTTATAGGAACACTGAAGCTTTCTTT

J gene: TRBJ2-3
clone size: .
V gene: TRBV10-1
D gene: TRBD2
CDR3 protein: CARDASGGEVGVDTQYF
CDR3 DNA: TGCGCCAGAGACGCGTCTGGGGGGGAGGTAGGTGTCGATACGCAGTATTTT

J gene: TRBJ1-3
clone size: .
V gene: TRBV4-3
D gene: .
CDR3 protein: CASSQVLGVQGVSGNTIYF
CDR3 DNA: TGCGCCAGCAGCCAAGTCTTGGGCGTACAGGGTGTTTCTGGAAACACCATATATTTT

J gene: TRBJ2-1
clone size: .
V gene: TRBV9
D gene: TRBD2
CDR3 protein: CASSVGTSGGAGEQFF
CDR3 DNA: TGTGCCAGCAGTGTAGGAACTAGCGGGGGGGCCGGTGAGCAGTTCTTC

J gene: TRBJ1-2
clone size: .
V gene: TRBV7-9
D gene: TRBD1
CDR3 protein: CASSLEGTEFNYGYTF
CDR3 DNA: TGTGCCAGCAGCTTAGAAGGGACAGAGTTTAACTATGGCTACACCTTC

J gene: TRBJ1-1
clone size: .
V gene: TRBV6-6
D gene: .
CDR3 protein: CASSYSPGADTEAFF
CDR3 DNA: TGTGCCAGCAGTTACTCCCCAGGGGCTGACACTGAAGCTTTCTTT

J gene: TRBJ2-3
clone size: few
V gene: TRBV25-1
D gene: TRBD1
CDR3 protein: CASSRQGADTQYF
CDR3 DNA: TGTGCCAGCAGTAGACAGGGAGCAGATACGCAGTATTTT

J gene: TRBJ1-1
clone size: once
V gene: TRBV29-1
D gene: .
CDR3 protein: CSVKTGNTEAFF
CDR3 DNA: TGCAGCGTCAAGACAGGCAACACTGAAGCTTTCTTT

J gene: TRBJ2-3
clone size: .
V gene: TRBV5-1
D gene: .
CDR3 protein: CASSTGGWTDTQYF
CDR3 DNA: TGCGCCAGCAGCACGGGGGGCTGGACAGATACGCAGTATTTT

J gene: TRBJ1-4
clone size: .
V gene: TRBV7-5
D gene: .
CDR3 protein: CARSLNGGEKLFF
CDR3 DNA: TGTGCCAGAAGCTTGAACGGTGGTGAAAAACTGTTTTTT

J gene: TRBJ1-1
clone size: .
V gene: TRBV6-2/TRBV6-3
D gene: .
CDR3 protein: CATTPAAKPAEAFF
CDR3 DNA: TGTGCCACCACCCCTGCGGCCAAACCTGCTGAAGCTTTCTTT

J gene: TRBJ1-2
clone size: .
V gene: TRBV25-1
D gene: TRBD1
CDR3 protein: CASSVGTGELGYGYTF
CDR3 DNA: TGTGCCAGCAGTGTGGGCACAGGGGAACTGGGCTATGGCTACACCTTC

J gene: TRBJ1-1
clone size: .
V gene: TRBV10-2
D gene: TRBD1
CDR3 protein: CASRGIPEGAAEAFF
CDR3 DNA: TGCGCCAGCAGGGGGATCCCAGAGGGGGCGGCTGAAGCTTTCTTT